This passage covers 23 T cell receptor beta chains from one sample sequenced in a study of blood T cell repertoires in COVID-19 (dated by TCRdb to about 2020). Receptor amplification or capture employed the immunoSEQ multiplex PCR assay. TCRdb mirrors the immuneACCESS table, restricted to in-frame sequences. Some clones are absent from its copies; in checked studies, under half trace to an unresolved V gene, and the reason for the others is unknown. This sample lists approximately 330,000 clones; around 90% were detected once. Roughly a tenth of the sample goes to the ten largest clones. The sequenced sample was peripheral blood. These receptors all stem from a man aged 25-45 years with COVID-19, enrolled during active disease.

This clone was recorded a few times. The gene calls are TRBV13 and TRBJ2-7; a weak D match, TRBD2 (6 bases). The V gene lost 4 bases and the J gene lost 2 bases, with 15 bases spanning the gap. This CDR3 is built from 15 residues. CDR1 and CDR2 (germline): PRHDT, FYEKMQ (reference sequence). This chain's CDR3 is CASSSGLLRTYEQYF. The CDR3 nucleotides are TGTGCCAGCAGCTCGGGACTTTTACGCACCTACGAGCAGTACTTC.

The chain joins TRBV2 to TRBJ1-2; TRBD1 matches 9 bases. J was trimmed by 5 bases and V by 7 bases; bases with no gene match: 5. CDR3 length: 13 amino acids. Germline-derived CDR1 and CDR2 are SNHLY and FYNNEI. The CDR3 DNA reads TGTGCCAGCAAACAACAGGGGGCGTATGGCTACACCTTC. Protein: CASKQQGAYGYTF.

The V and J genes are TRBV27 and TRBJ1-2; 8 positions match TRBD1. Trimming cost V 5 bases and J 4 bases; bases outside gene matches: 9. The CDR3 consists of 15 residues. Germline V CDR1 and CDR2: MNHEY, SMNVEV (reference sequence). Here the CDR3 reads CASSSRGRPAYGYTF. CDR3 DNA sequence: TGTGCCAGCAGTAGCAGGGGGCGCCCGGCCTATGGCTACACCTTC.

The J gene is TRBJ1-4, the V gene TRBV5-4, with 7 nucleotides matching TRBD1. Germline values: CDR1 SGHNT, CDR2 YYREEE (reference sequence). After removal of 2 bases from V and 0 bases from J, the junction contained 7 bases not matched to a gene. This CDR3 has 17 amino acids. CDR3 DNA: TGTGCCAGCAGCTTTTCCGGGACAGCTGCAACTAATGAAAAACTGTTTTTT. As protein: CASSFSGTAATNEKLFF.

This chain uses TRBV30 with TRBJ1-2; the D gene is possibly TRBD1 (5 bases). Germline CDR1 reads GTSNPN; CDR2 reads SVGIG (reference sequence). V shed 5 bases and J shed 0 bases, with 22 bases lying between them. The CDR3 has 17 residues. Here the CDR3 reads CAWYPGGMPLANYGYTF. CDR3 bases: TGTGCCTGGTACCCGGGGGGTATGCCTTTGGCTAACTATGGCTACACCTTC.

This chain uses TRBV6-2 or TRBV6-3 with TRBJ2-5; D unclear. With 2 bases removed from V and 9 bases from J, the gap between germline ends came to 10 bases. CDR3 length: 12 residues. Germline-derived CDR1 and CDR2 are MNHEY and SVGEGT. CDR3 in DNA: TGTGCCAGCAGTTACCCAGTTCAGGCCCAGTACTTC. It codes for CASSYPVQAQYF.

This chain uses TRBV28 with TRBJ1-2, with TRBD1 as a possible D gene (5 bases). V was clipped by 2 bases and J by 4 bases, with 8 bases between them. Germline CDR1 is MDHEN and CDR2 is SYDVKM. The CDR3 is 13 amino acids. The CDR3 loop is CASSLEGAYGYTF. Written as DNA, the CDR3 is TGTGCCAGCAGTTTAGAAGGGGCCTATGGCTACACCTTC.

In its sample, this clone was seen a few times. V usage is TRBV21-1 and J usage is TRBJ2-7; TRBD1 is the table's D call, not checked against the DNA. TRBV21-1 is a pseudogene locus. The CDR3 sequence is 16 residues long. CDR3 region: CASSNPGQGSLYEQYF. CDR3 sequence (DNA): TGTGCCAGCAGCAACCCGGGACAGGGTTCGTTGTACGAGCAGTACTTC.

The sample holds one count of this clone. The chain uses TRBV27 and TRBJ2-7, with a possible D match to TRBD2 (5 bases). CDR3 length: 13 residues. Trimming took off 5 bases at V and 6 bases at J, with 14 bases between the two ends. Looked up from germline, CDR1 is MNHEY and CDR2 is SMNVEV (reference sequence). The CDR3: CASSLGDTLEQYF. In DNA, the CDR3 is TGTGCCAGCAGTCTGGGAGATACACTCGAGCAGTACTTC.

DNA for the CDR3: TGTGCCAGCAGCATTCACCGGGACTACGAGCCGTATTTT. It is translated as CASSIHRDYEPYF. This chain uses TRBV12-3 or TRBV12-4 with TRBJ2-3; 7 positions match TRBD2. This CDR3 contains 13 residues. Losses at the gene ends were 6 bases for V and 14 bases for J; bases not matched to a gene: 14.

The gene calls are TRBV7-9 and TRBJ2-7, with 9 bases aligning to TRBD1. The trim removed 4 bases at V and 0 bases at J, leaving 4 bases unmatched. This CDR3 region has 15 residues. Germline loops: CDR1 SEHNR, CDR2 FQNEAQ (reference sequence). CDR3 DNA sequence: TGTGCCAGCAGCTCTCGGACAGGGGTCTCCTACGAGCAGTACTTC. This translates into CASSSRTGVSYEQYF.

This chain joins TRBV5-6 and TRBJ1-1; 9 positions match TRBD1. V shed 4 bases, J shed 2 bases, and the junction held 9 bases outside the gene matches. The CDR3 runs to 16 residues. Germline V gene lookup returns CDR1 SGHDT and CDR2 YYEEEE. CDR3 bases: TGTGCCAGCAGCCCGGGGACAGGGCGAATCAACACTGAAGCTTTCTTT. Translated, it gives CASSPGTGRINTEAFF.

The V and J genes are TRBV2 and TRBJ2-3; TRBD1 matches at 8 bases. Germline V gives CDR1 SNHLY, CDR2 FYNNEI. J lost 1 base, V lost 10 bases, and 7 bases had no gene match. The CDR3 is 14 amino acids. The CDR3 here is CATTPGQGTDTQYF. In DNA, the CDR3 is TGTGCCACAACCCCGGGACAGGGCACAGATACGCAGTATTTT.

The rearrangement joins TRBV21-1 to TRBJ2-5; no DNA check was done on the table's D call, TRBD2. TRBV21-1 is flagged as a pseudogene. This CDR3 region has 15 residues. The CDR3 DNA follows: TGTGCCAGCAGCAAAGAGGAGAGGTCGGGGGAGACCCAGTACTTC. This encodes CASSKEERSGETQYF.

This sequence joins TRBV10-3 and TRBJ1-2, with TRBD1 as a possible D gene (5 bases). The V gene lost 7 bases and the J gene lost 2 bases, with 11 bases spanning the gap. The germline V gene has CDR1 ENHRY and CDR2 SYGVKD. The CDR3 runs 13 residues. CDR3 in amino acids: CAITPTANYGYTF. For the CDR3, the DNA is TGTGCCATCACTCCGACAGCCAACTATGGCTACACCTTC.

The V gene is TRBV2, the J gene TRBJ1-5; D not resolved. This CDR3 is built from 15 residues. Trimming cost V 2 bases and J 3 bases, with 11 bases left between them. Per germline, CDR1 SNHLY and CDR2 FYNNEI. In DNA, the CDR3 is TGTGCCAGCAGTGAAACCCTGAGAGTCAATCAGCCCCAGCATTTT. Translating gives CASSETLRVNQPQHF. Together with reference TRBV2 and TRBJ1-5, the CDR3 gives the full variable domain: EPEVTQTPSHQVTQMGQEVILRCVPISNHLYFYWYRQILGQKVEFLVSFYNNEISEKSEIFDDQFSVERPDGSNFTLKIRSTKLEDSAMYFCASSETLRVNQPQHFGDGTRLSIL.

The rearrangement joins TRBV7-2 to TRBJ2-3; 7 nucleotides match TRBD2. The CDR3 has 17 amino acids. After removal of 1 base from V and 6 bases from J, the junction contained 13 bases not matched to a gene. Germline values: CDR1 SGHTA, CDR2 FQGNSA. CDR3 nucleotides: TGTGCCAGCAGCTTAGGTCCCCCTAGCGGACCTAGGGATACGCAGTATTTT. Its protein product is CASSLGPPSGPRDTQYF.

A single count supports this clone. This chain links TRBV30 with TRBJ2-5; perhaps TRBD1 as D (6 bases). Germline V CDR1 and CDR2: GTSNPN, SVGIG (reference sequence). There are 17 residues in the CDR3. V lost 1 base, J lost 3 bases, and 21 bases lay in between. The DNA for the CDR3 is TGTGCCTGGAGTGGACTTCGGGACACCTGGGAGAAAGAGACCCAGTACTTC. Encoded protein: CAWSGLRDTWEKETQYF.

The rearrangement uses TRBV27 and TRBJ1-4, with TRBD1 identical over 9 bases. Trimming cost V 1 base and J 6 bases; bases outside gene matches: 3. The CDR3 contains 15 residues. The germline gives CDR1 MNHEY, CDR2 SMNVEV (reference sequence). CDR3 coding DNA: TGTGCCAGCAGTTTATACAGGGGGCCTCATGAAAAACTGTTTTTT. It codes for CASSLYRGPHEKLFF.

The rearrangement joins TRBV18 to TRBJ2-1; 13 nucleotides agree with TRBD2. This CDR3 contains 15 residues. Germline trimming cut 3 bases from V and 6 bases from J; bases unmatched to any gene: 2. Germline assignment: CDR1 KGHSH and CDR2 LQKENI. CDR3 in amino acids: CASSPGLAGVNEQFF. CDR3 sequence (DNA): TGTGCCAGCTCACCCGGACTAGCGGGGGTCAATGAGCAGTTCTTC.

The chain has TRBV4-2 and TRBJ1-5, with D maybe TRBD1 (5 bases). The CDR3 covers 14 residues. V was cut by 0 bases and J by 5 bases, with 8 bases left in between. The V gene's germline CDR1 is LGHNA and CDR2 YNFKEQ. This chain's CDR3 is CASSQDDSYQPQHF. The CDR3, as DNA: TGTGCCAGCAGCCAAGATGACAGCTATCAGCCCCAGCATTTT.

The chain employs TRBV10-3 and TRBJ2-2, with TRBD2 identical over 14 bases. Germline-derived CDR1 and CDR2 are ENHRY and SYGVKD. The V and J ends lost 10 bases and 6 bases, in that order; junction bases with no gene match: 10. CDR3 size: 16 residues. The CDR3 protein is CATQTSGRASAGELFF. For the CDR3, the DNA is TGTGCCACCCAGACTAGCGGGAGGGCCAGTGCCGGGGAGCTGTTTTTT.

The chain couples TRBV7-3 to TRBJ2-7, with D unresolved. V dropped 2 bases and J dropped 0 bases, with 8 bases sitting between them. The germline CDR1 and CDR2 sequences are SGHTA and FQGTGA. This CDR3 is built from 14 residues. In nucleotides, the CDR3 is TGTGCCAGCAGCTTAGAACAGAGCTCCTACGAGCAGTACTTC. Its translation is CASSLEQSSYEQYF.